This paragraph reports one T cell receptor (beta chain). Its antigen is as yet unknown. The data are from a study of T cell repertoires in cytomegalovirus infection. Turning to the study itself: From public TCR beta signatures came an indication of both CMV infection and matching HLA type. Study results and limitations: Totalled public TCR beta family frequency picked out people who carried CMV plus the relevant HLA. In two of eight donors, the top clonotype was HLA-C-restricted CMV-specific.

TCRdb passed the reads through MiXCR, listing each CDR3 protein once. Here the sample spans more than 140,000 distinct CDR3 sequences, roughly 6.5% being singletons. The CDR3 totals 16 residues. Germline assignment: CDR1 SQVTM and CDR2 ANQGSEA. The V end was cut by 2 bases, the J end by 7 bases, with 24 bases between. The chain joins TRBV29-1 to TRBJ2-7; a possible D gene is TRBD1 (5 bases). Sample: PBMCs. The TCR was taken from a human donor in good health (CMV status not recorded). Some clones in this sample may be carry-over from other donors' samples. CDR3 loop: CSVEKDGRQSHREQYF. The DNA of the CDR3 is TGCAGCGTTGAAAAGGACGGACGACAGAGCCACCGGGAGCAGTACTTC.